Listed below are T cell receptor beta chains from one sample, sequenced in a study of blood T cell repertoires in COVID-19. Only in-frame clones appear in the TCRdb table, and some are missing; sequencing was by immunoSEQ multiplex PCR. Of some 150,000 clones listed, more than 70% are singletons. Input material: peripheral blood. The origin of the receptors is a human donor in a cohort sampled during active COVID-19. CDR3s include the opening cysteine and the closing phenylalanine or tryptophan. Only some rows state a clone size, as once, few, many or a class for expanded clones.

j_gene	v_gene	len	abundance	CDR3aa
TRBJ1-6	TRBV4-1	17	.	CASSPKRRTGANSPLHF
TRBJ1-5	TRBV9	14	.	CASSVSGGGQPQHF
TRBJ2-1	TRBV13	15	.	CASSLYRVGDNEQFF
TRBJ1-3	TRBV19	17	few	CASSLWGATDSGNTIYF
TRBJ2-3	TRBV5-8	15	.	CASSLLGQRTDTQYF
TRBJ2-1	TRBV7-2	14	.	CASSRRTANNEQFF
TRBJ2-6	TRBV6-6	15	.	CASTTEGTGANVLTF
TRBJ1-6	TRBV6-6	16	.	CASTQDKSSYNSPLHF
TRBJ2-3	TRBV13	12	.	CASSWATDTQYF
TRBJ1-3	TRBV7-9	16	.	CASSLRGVSSGNTIYF
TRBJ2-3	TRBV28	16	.	CASSLSAGGKSDTQYF
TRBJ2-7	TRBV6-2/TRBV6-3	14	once	CASSRGQGRGEQYF
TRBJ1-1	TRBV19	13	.	CASSSTGDTEAFF
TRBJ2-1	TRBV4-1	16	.	CASSQVRTSGSIGQFF
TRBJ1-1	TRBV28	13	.	CASVDRGGTEAFF
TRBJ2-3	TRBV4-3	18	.	CASSQERTSGGAVDTQYF
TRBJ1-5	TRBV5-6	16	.	CASSDGGDTRNQPQHF
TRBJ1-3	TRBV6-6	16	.	CASREQSQGSGNTIYF
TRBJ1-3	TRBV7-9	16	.	CASSLVVGSSGNTIYF
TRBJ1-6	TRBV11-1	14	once	CASSFQGRNSPLHF
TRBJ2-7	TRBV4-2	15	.	CASSRAGPYDGEQYF
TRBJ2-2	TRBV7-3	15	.	CASSLNSGSTGELFF
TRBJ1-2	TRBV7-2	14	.	CASSLQGRNYGYTF
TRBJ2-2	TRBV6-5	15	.	CASNLAGESTGELFF
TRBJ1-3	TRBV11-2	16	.	CASSPGQGAVGNTIYF
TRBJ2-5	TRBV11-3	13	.	CASSATGGGAQYF
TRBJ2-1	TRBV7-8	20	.	CASSLVPGVAGGGSYNEQFF
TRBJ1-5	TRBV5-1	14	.	CASSLGISNQPQHF
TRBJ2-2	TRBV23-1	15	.	CASSQFQGATGELFF
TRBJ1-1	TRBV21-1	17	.	CASSKGDRGVSWTEAFF
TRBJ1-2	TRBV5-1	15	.	CASSLTTGVNYGYTF
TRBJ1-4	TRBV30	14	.	CAWSVDGRLEKLFF
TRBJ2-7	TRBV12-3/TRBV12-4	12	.	CASSYDRYEQYF
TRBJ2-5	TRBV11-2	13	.	CASSLESQETQYF
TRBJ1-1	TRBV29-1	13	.	CSVEGLTGTEAFF
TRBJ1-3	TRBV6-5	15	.	CASRTDRFSGNTIYF
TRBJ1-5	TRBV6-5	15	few	CASQNGDSLFQPQHF
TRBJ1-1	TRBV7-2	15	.	CASSLDGTADTEAFF
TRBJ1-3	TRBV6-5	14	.	CASTHTASGNTIYF
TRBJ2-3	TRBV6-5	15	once	CASTALASGRNTQYF
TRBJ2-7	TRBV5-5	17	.	CASSSSPLGLSSYEQYF
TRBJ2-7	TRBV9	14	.	CASAPGTGWYEQYF